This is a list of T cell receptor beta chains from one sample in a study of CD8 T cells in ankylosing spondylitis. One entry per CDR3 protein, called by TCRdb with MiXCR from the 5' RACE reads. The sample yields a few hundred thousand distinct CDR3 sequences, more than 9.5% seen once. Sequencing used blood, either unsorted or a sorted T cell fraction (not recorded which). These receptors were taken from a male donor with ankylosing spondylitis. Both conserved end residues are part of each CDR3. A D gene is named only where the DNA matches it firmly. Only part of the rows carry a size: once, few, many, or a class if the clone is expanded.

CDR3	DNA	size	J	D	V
CSASPGGQAEAFF	TGCAGTGCTAGTCCAGGGGGGCAAGCTGAAGCTTTCTTT	few	TRBJ1-1	TRBD1	TRBV20-1
CASSQGGNNSPLHF	TGTGCCAGCAGCCAGGGGGGGAATAATTCACCCCTCCACTTT	NA	TRBJ1-6	TRBD1	TRBV7-6
CASSPGSGTGHEKLFF	TGTGCCAGCAGCCCGGGATCCGGGACAGGGCATGAAAAACTGTTTTTT	few	TRBJ1-4	TRBD1	TRBV27
CASSFSSGTGSTGELFF	TGTGCCAGCAGTTTCTCCTCCGGGACAGGGTCCACCGGGGAGCTGTTTTTT	few	TRBJ2-2	TRBD1	TRBV27
CASSETSGGLNEQFF	TGCGCCAGCAGTGAGACTAGCGGGGGGCTCAATGAGCAGTTCTTC	NA	TRBJ2-1	TRBD2	TRBV10-1
CASSWGRDQPQHF	TGTGCCAGCTCCTGGGGGCGGGATCAGCCCCAGCATTTT	few	TRBJ1-5	NA	TRBV27
CASSSARTLEIPTGEQYF	TGCGCCAGCAGCTCAGCGAGGACACTCGAAATCCCCACTGGGGAGCAGTACTTC	NA	TRBJ2-7	NA	TRBV5-1
CSATGFMNTEAFF	TGCAGTGCCACGGGGTTCATGAACACTGAAGCTTTCTTT	NA	TRBJ1-1	NA	TRBV20-1
CASSTYRGRGYEQYF	TGTGCCAGCAGTACCTACAGGGGGCGCGGTTACGAGCAGTACTTC	few	TRBJ2-7	TRBD1	TRBV27
CASSFREPNTGELFF	TGCGCCAGCAGCTTTCGCGAACCGAACACCGGGGAGCTGTTTTTT	few	TRBJ2-2	NA	TRBV5-1
CATSKEVMGAGYNEQFF	TGTGCCACCAGCAAGGAGGTTATGGGGGCAGGGTACAATGAGCAGTTCTTC	NA	TRBJ2-1	NA	TRBV21-1
CASSPRRTENEQFF	TGTGCCAGCAGTCCCAGGCGGACTGAGAATGAGCAGTTCTTC	few	TRBJ2-1	NA	TRBV7-9
CASSQVIQRNYGYTF	TGTGCCAGCAGCCAGGTTATACAGCGAAACTATGGCTACACCTTC	few	TRBJ1-2	NA	TRBV4-2
CSADKTGKYEKLFF	TGCAGTGCTGATAAGACAGGAAAGTATGAAAAACTGTTTTTT	few	TRBJ1-4	NA	TRBV20-1
CASRGVAGELFF	TGTGCCAGCCGGGGGGTGGCCGGGGAGCTGTTTTTT	NA	TRBJ2-2	TRBD2	TRBV19
CASSKQGQGMETQYF	TGTGCCAGCAGTAAACAGGGACAGGGAATGGAGACCCAGTACTTC	few	TRBJ2-5	TRBD1	TRBV6-1
CASSDLTGGTGELFF	TGTGCCAGCAGTGATTTGACAGGCGGGACCGGGGAGCTGTTTTTT	NA	TRBJ2-2	NA	TRBV25-1
CSASDSGSPSGGACQETQYF	TGCAGTGCTAGCGATAGCGGGAGCCCGTCCGGCGGGGCTTGCCAAGAGACCCAGTACTTC	NA	TRBJ2-5	TRBD2	TRBV20-1
CASSLGGVRNSPLHF	TGCGCCAGCAGCCTCGGGGGGGTCCGGAATTCACCCCTCCACTTT	NA	TRBJ1-6	NA	TRBV5-1
CASSHFAGVTYNEQFF	TGTGCCAGCAGCCATTTTGCGGGAGTAACCTACAATGAGCAGTTCTTC	NA	TRBJ2-1	TRBD2	TRBV3-1
CASRHPWREGRDTQYF	TGCGCCAGCAGGCACCCATGGCGGGAGGGCCGGGATACGCAGTATTTT	NA	TRBJ2-3	TRBD2	TRBV4-1
CSASRPTNEQFF	TGCAGTGCTAGCCGCCCCACCAATGAGCAGTTCTTC	NA	TRBJ2-1	NA	TRBV20-1
CASRPDSDTQYF	TGTGCCAGCCGACCTGATTCTGATACGCAGTATTTT	few	TRBJ2-3	NA	TRBV6-2/TRBV6-3
CASSVEGREKLFF	TGTGCCAGCAGTGTCGAGGGGCGCGAAAAACTGTTTTTT	many	TRBJ1-4	NA	TRBV2
CATSPGILTQETQYF	TGTGCCACCAGCCCCGGGATCCTGACCCAAGAGACCCAGTACTTC	few	TRBJ2-5	NA	TRBV24-1
CAIAVYEGVVNEQFF	TGTGCCATCGCCGTTTACGAGGGGGTGGTCAATGAGCAGTTCTTC	NA	TRBJ2-1	NA	TRBV10-3
CASSQDSLLSGNEQFF	TGTGCCAGCAGCCAGGACTCGCTTCTATCGGGGAATGAGCAGTTCTTC	NA	TRBJ2-1	NA	TRBV4-2
CATSDGRYGYTF	TGTGCCACCAGTGATGGAAGATATGGCTACACCTTC	many	TRBJ1-2	NA	TRBV24-1